This T cell receptor (beta chain) was obtained from a study of blood T cell repertoires in COVID-19. Seattle cases were enrolled at active infection and followed longitudinally. Authors' processing steps: Reference gene primer amplification in the assay estimated nucleated cell counts. Data came from immunoSEQ multiplex PCR; TCRdb stores just in-frame clones and leaves some out. That table gives V, J and clone size, and the DNA gave D and trimming. The table records some 68,000 clones, 90% of them present only once. This TCR was sampled from a man aged 45-65 years with COVID-19, enrolled during active disease. Source material: peripheral blood.

The CDR3 protein is CASSVARTSNTGELFF. CDR3 nucleotides: TGTGCCAGCAGCGTGGCCCGGACATCGAACACCGGGGAGCTGTTTTTT. The chain combines TRBV9 with TRBJ2-2; D may be TRBD1 (5 bases). With 2 bases removed from V and 0 bases from J, the gap between germline ends came to 11 bases. CDR3 length: 16 amino acids. Germline values: CDR1 SGDLS, CDR2 YYNGEE.